This T cell receptor (beta chain) comes out of a study of CD8+ T cells in alopecia areata (dated by TCRdb to the late 2010s). With regard to the full study: Treated patients were enrolled in an open-label pilot trial of oral tofacitinib, 5 to 10 mg twice daily, for moderate-to-severe alopecia areata. Patients received tofacitinib for 6 to 18 months and were then followed off drug for 6 months to check for delayed response and recurrence. To study T cell clonal expansion in alopecia areata, the researchers applied high-throughput TCRbeta sequencing to both the C3H/HeJ mouse model and human patients. In humans, TCRbeta sequencing was performed on scalp tissue and on sorted CD4+ and CD8+ peripheral blood T cells from healthy controls and from patients with patchy or totalis/universalis alopecia areata. Patients on tofacitinib were biopsied at baseline and after 4 and 24 weeks of treatment, and several of the patients also had a later scalp biopsy. Scalp clonality was compared among normal scalp (n=4), patchy alopecia areata scalp (n=8), and alopecia totalis/universalis scalp (n=8). RNA was extracted with the PAXgene miRNA kit for fixed scalp, the miRNeasy kit for PBMCs, and the RNeasy kit for mouse skin. TCRbeta CDR3 regions were amplified by immunoSEQ multiplex PCR with 35 Vbeta forward and 13 Jbeta reverse primers. Summary of the overall study and its limitations: Unlike mouse skin, which is dominated by gammadelta T cells, normal human skin has resident alphabeta T cells that are also sequenced, and this complicates analysis of the scalp TCR repertoire. TCR sequences shared between patients were less clear than in mice, possibly partly because of HLA diversity in the patient population. Higher clonality and more expanded CD8+ clones were observed in lesional scalp than in normal scalp, particularly in alopecia totalis/universalis, a finding suggestive of antigenic drive.

Comment on this clone: Its target antigen remains unknown. No base-level quality is on record; no much larger clone is a single base apart.

Library preparation used the immunoSEQ multiplex PCR assay. To provide template for TCR sequencing, every sample had RNA extracted and reverse transcribed into cDNA. SuperScript III was used to make first-strand cDNA, primed with a 2:1 mix of oligo-dT and random hexamers. A synthetic immune receptor repertoire was used to gauge amplification bias, and whatever bias remained was removed computationally. The source study handled its data this way. Raw reads were preprocessed to remove errors, and CDR3 was defined by IMGT conventions from the conserved cysteine to phenylalanine. Clonality was computed by normalizing Shannon entropy by log2 of the number of productive unique TCRs and subtracting the result from 1. CD4 or CD8 identity of scalp clones was inferred by cross-referencing scalp TCRbeta sequences with sorted blood CD4 and CD8 repertoires. The clones in this table, taken by TCRdb from immuneACCESS, are in-frame only. Not every clone is retained; where verified, under half of the shortfall comes from an unresolved V gene, and the cause of the rest is unknown. That table is the source of V, J and clone size, and D and trimming were worked out from the DNA. Here the sample has 110,000 to 150,000 clones; around three fifths occur a single time. About 6.8% of the sample goes to the ten largest clones.

Via the germline V gene, CDR1 is SGHTA and CDR2 FQGNSA. The CDR3 runs 15 residues from the cysteine to the phenylalanine. The kept DNA is CDR3 alone, 45 bases in frame from the first base. The V end loses 5 bases and the J end loses 1 base, and a stretch of 9 bases separates them. The sample's time point label, decoded: baseline before oral tofacitinib. Lesional scalp punch biopsies and peripheral blood were collected from alopecia areata patients. PBMCs were isolated by density centrifugation and stained for CD3, CD4 and CD8, and CD4+ and CD8+ T cells were sorted on a FACSAria. Sequencing was performed on CD4+ T cells sorted from blood, taken at week 0. This TCR was sampled from a human donor with alopecia areata. The chain was built from TRBV7-2 and TRBJ2-6, with TRBD1 as a weak D call on 6 bases. The nucleotides read TGTGCCAGCAGCGTACAGGGTTCTGGGGCCAACGTCCTGACTTTC. Its protein reads: CASSVQGSGANVLTF.